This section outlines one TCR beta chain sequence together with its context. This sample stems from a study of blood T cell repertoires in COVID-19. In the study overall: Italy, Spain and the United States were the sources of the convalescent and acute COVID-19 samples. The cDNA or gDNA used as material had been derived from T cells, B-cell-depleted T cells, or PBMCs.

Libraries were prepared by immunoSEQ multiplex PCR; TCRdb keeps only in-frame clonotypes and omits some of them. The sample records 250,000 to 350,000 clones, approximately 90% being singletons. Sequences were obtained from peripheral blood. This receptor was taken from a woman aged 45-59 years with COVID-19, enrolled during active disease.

The CDR3 loop is CASSHGGRTEAFF. The CDR3 coding sequence is TGCGCCAGCAGCCATGGGGGCCGCACTGAAGCTTTCTTT. The rearrangement uses TRBV5-1 and TRBJ1-1, with a possible D match to TRBD1 (6 bases). V lost 4 bases and J lost 4, with 11 bases in between. The V gene's germline CDR1 is SGHRS and CDR2 YFSETQ. The CDR3 runs to 13 residues.